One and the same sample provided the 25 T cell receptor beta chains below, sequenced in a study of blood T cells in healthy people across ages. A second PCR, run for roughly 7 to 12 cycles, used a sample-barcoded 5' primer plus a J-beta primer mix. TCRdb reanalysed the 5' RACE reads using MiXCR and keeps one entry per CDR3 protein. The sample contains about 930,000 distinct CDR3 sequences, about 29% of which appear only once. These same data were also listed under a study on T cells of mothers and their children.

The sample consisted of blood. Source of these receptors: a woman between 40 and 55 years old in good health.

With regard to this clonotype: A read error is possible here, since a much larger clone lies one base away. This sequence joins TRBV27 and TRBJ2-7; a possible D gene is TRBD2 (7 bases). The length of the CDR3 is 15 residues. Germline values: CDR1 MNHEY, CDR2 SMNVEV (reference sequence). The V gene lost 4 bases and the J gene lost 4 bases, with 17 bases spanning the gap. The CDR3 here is CASSSLGGGLYEQYF. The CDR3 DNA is TGTGCCAGCAGTTCCCTAGGGGGGGGTTTATACGAGCAGTACTTC.

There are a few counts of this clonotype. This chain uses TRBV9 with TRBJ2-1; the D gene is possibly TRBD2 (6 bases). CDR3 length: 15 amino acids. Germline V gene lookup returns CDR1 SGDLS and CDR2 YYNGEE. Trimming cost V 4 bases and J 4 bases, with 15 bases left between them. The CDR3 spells CASSQEGLSYNEQFF. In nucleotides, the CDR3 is TGTGCCAGCAGCCAGGAAGGACTATCGTACAATGAGCAGTTCTTC.

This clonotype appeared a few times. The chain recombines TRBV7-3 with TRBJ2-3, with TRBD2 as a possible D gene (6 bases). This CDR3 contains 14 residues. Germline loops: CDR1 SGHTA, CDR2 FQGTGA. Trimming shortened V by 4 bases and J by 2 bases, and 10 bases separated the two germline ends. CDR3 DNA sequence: TGTGCCAGCAGCTCCGGACTATTCACAGATACGCAGTATTTT. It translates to CASSSGLFTDTQYF.

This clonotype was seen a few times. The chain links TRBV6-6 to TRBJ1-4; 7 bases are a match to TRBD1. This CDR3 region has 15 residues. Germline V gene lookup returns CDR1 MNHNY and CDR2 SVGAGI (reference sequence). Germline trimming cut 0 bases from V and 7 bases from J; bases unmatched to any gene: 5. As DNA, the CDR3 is TGTGCCAGCAGTTACTCGTCAGGGGGTGTTGAAAAACTGTTTTTT. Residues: CASSYSSGGVEKLFF.

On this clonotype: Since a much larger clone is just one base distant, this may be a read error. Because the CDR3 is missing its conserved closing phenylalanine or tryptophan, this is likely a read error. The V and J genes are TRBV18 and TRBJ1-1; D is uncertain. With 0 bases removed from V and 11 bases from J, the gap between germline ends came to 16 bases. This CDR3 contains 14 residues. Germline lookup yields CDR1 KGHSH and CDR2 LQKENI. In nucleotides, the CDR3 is TGTGCCAGCTCACCACCGGAGATAAAGAGTGTGGCTTTCTTG. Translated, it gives CASSPPEIKSVAFL.

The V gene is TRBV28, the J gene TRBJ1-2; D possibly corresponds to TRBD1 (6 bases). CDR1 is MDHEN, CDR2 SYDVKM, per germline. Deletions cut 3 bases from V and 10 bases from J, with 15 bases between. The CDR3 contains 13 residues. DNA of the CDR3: TGTGCCAGCAGTTTCGGTGGGGGCGCTGACTACACCTTC. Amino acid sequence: CASSFGGGADYTF.

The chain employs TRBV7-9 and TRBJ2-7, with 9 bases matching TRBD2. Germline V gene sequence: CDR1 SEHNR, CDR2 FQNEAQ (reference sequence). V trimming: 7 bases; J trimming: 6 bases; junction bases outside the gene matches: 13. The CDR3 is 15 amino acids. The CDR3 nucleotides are TGTGCCAGCACCCAGGCGGGGGGGCTAGCGACCGAGCAGTACTTC. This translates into CASTQAGGLATEQYF.

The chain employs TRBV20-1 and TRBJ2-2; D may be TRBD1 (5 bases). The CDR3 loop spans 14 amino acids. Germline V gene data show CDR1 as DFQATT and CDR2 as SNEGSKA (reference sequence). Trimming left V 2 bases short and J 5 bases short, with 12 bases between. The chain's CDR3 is CSARPGRGTGELFF. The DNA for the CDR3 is TGCAGTGCTAGACCCGGAAGGGGTACCGGGGAGCTGTTTTTT.

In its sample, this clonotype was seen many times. CDR3 DNA: TGTGCCAGCAGCAGGAACAGCGGGGGGGTAGAGACCCAGTACTTC. Its protein is CASSRNSGGVETQYF. The rearrangement joins TRBV7-2 to TRBJ2-5; 10 positions match TRBD2. The V gene's germline CDR1 is SGHTA and CDR2 FQGNSA. CDR3 length: 15 amino acids. V dropped 5 bases and J dropped 4; count of bases not matched to a gene: 7.

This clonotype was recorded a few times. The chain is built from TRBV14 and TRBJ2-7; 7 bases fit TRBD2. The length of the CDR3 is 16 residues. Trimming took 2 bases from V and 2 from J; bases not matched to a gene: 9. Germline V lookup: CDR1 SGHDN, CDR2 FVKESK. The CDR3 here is CASSQLLAGSTYEQYF. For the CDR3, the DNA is TGTGCCAGCAGCCAACTGTTAGCGGGTTCGACCTACGAGCAGTACTTC.

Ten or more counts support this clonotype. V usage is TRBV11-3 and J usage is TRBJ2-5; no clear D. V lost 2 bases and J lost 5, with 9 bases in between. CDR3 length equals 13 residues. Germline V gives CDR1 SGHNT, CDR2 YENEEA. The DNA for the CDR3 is TGTGCCAGCAGCTTAAACATCCGCGAGACCCAGTACTTC. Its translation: CASSLNIRETQYF.

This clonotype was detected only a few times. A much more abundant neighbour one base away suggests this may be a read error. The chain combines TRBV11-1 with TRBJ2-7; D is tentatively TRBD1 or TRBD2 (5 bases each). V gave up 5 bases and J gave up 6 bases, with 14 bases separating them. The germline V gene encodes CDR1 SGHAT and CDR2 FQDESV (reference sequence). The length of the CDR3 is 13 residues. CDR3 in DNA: TGTGCCAGCAGCCCGGGACGGAAAGGCGAGCAGTACTTC. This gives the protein CASSPGRKGEQYF.

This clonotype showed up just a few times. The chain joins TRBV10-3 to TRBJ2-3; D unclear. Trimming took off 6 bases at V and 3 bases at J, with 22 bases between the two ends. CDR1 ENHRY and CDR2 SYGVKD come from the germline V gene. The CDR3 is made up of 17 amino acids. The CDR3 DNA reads TGTGCCATCAGCTTTAGGGCCGGCCAGACAAGTACAGATACGCAGTATTTT. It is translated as CAISFRAGQTSTDTQYF.

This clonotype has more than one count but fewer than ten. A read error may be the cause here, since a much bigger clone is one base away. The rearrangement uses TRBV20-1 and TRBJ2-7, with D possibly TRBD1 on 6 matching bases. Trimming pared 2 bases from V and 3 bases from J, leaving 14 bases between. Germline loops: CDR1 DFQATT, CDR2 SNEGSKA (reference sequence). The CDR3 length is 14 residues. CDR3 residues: CSARSFGGGYEQYF. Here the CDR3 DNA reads TGCAGTGCTAGATCCTTTGGGGGCGGCTACGAGCAGTACTTC.

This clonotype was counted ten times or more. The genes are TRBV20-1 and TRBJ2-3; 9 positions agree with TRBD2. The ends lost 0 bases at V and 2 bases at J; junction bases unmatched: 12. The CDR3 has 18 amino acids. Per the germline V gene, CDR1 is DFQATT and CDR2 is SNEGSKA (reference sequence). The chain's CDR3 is CSARDMDAASGDTDTQYF. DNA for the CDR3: TGCAGTGCTAGAGATATGGACGCGGCTAGCGGGGACACAGATACGCAGTATTTT.

This chain's CDR3 is CSAGDRGFHNSPLHF. In nucleotides, the CDR3 is TGCAGTGCTGGGGACAGGGGGTTTCACAATTCACCCCTCCACTTT. The J gene is TRBJ1-6, the V gene TRBV20-1; 11 nucleotides match TRBD1. Losses at the gene ends were 5 bases for V and 7 bases for J; bases not matched to a gene: 7. There are 15 residues in the CDR3. CDR1 is DFQATT, CDR2 SNEGSKA, per germline (reference sequence).

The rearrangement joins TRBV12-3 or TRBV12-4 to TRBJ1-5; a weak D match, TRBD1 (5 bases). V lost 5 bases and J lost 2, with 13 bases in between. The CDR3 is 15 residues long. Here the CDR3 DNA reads TGTGCCAGCAGTGAGTCAGGGCGAGGCAATCAGCCCCAGCATTTT. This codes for CASSESGRGNQPQHF.

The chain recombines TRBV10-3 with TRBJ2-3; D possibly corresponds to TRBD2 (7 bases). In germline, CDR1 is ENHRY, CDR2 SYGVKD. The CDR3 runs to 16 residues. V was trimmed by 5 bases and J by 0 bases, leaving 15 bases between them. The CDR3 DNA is TGTGCCATCAGTAGGGGGGGTGATAGGAGCACAGATACGCAGTATTTT. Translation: CAISRGGDRSTDTQYF.

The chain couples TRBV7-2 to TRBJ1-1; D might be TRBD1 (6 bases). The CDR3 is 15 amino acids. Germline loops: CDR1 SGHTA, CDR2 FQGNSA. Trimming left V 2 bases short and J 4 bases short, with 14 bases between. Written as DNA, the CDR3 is TGTGCCAGCAGCTTACTCGGGGTAGGGGGCACTGAAGCTTTCTTT. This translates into CASSLLGVGGTEAFF.

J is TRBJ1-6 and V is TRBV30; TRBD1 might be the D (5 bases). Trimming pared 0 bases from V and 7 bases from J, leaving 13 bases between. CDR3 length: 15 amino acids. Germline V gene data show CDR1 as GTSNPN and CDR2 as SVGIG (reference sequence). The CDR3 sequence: CAWSVSGTRNSPLHF. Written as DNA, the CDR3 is TGTGCCTGGAGTGTTAGCGGGACGAGGAATTCACCCCTCCACTTT. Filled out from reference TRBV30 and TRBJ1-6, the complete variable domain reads SQTIHQWPATLVQPVGSPLSLECTVEGTSNPNLYWYRQAAGRGLQLLFYSVGIGQISSEVPQNLSASRPQDRQFILSSKKLLLSDSGFYLCAWSVSGTRNSPLHFGNGTRLTVT.

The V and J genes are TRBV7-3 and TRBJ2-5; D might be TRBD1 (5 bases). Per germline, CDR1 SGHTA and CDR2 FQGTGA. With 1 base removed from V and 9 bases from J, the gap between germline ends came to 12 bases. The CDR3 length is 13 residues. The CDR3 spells CASSLNLAGPQYF. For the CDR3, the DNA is TGTGCCAGCAGCTTAAACCTGGCAGGGCCCCAGTACTTC.

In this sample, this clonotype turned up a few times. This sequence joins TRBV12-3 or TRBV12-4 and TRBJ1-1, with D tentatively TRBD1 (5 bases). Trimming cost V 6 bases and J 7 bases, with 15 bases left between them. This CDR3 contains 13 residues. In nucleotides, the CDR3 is TGTGCCAGCAGATATTTGCCCGACAGTGAAGCTTTCTTT. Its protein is CASRYLPDSEAFF.

The CDR3: CASSPDRDPFYEQYF. DNA for the CDR3: TGCGCCAGCAGCCCCGACAGGGATCCGTTCTACGAGCAGTACTTC. The V and J genes are TRBV4-3 and TRBJ2-7; 7 bases agree with TRBD1. The CDR3 runs 15 residues. Germline trimming cut 4 bases from V and 3 bases from J; bases unmatched to any gene: 9. Germline values: CDR1 LGHNA, CDR2 YSLEER.

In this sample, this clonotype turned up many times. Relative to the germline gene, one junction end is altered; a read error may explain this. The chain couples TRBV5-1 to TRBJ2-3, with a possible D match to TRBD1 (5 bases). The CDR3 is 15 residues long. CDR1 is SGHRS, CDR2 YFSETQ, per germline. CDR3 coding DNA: TGTGCCAGCAGCTTAGGGGCAGGATCCACAGATACGCAGTATTTT. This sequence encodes CASSLGAGSTDTQYF.

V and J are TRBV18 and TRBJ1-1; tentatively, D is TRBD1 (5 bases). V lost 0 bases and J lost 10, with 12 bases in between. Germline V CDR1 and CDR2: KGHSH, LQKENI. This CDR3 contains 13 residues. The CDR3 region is CASSPPQGGRAFF. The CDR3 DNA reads TGTGCCAGCTCACCACCGCAGGGAGGAAGAGCTTTCTTT. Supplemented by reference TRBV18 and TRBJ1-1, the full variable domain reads NAGVMQNPRHLVRRRGQEARLRCSPMKGHSHVYWYRQLPEEGLKFMVYLQKENIIDESGMPKERFSAEFPKEGPSILRIQQVVRGDSAAYFCASSPPQGGRAFFGQGTRLTVV.